This T cell receptor (beta chain) was documented in a study of T cell responses to AZD1222 COVID-19 vaccine. Sequencing used immunoSEQ multiplex PCR; TCRdb keeps in-frame clones, though not all of them. The table lists 150,000 or so clones, around 90% of them singletons. Points from the study as a whole: The study reported that nearly half of spike-specific TCRs target unmutated variant regions.

Germline CDR1 and CDR2: SGHVS and FNYEAQ. This CDR3 has 17 residues. Losses at the gene ends were 2 bases for V and 5 bases for J; bases not matched to a gene: 10. In this sample, this clone turned up once. No antigen is known for it. This rearrangement joins TRBV7-6 to TRBJ1-5, with 9 positions matching TRBD1. This sample comprised peripheral blood, obtained on day 0 of AZD1222 vaccination. The source of this sequence is an adult in good health. The CDR3 coding sequence is TGTGCCAGCAGCTTATCCACGAGGGGACAGGGTCATCAGCCCCAGCATTTT. This encodes CASSLSTRGQGHQPQHF.